This T cell receptor beta chain was recorded in a study of blood T cell repertoires in COVID-19. Study as a whole: Samples of COVID-19 (acute and convalescent) were obtained from the United States, Italy and Spain. Nucleic acid was either cDNA or gDNA, and it came from T cells, B-cell-depleted T cells, or PBMCs.

Germline lookup yields CDR1 WSHSY and CDR2 SAAADI. The CDR3 is 15 amino acids. J was trimmed by 1 base and V by 4 bases; bases with no gene match: 2. Produced via immunoSEQ multiplex PCR; TCRdb's table is partial and in-frame only. The table shows around 45,000 clones, with 55% to 75% occurring only once. The genes are TRBV10-2 and TRBJ2-2, with 8 bases matching TRBD2. The clonotype was recovered from a man older than 75 with acute or convalescent COVID-19. The sequencing sample was made of peripheral blood. The CDR3: CASSGTSGNTGELFF. The CDR3 coding sequence is TGCGCCAGCAGTGGTACTAGCGGGAACACCGGGGAGCTGTTTTTT.